A single sample is the source of the 10 T cell receptor beta chains below, sequenced in a study of naive and memory T cell subsets (dated by TCRdb to the late 2010s). Using 3' ligation of a UMI-containing oligonucleotide to TCR cDNA, the study laid out a robust and sensitive protocol to amplify, sequence and analyze TCRs. Library preparation was by 5' RACE. Instrument used: Illumina MiSeq. The ligated cDNA was amplified in four rounds of PCR with nested alpha and beta constant region primers together with the SP2 primer. TCRdb reworked the public reads: Q25 trimming with fastp, MiXCR clone assembly, productive beta chains retained. Each entry is one CDR3 protein sequence, shown with its most common DNA and genes. Within this sample are tens of thousands of distinct CDR3 sequences, with about 7% of them counted one time only. Together, the top ten hold almost 10% of the sample. The receptor set was obtained from a male donor in good health.

At least ten counts were recorded for this clonotype. CDR3 region: CASSLAGENTEAFF. In nucleotides, the CDR3 is TGCGCCAGCAGCTTGGCCGGGGAAAACACTGAAGCTTTCTTT. The chain is built from TRBV5-1 and TRBJ1-1, with no clear D. This CDR3 region has 14 residues. Germline loops: CDR1 SGHRS, CDR2 YFSETQ. The V end was cut by 0 bases, the J end by 2 bases, with 8 bases between.

Turning to this clonotype: At one end the junction does not follow the germline gene, possibly because of a read error. The chain has TRBV7-9 and TRBJ1-2, with TRBD1 as a possible D gene (6 bases). Germline V gene sequence: CDR1 SEHNR, CDR2 FQNEAQ (reference sequence). There are 14 residues in the CDR3. The CDR3 region is CARSLGGTSDGYTF. CDR3 in DNA: TGTGCCAGAAGCTTAGGCGGGACAAGTGATGGCTACACCTTC. The entire variable domain, with the rest obtained from reference TRBV7-9 and TRBJ1-2, is as follows: DTGVSQNPRHKITKRGQNVTFRCDPISEHNRLYWYRQTLGQGPEFLTYFQNEAQLEKSRLLSDRFSAERPKGSFSTLEIQRTEQGDSAMYLCARSLGGTSDGYTFGSGTRLTVV.

J is TRBJ2-7 and V is TRBV11-1; D call uncertain. The germline CDR1 and CDR2 sequences are SGHAT and FQDESV (reference sequence). This CDR3 comprises 15 residues. V lost 4 bases to trimming and J lost 0 bases, with 13 bases between them. The CDR3 reads CASSSLRANSYEQYF. The DNA of the CDR3 is TGTGCCAGCAGCTCCCTCCGTGCTAACTCCTACGAGCAGTACTTC.

This clonotype showed up many times. J is TRBJ1-5 and V is TRBV4-1, with TRBD1 identical over 8 bases. This CDR3 region has 16 residues. The junction had 4 bases not matched to a gene; V was cut back by 0 bases and J by 3 bases. Germline V gives CDR1 MGHRA, CDR2 YSYEKL. The CDR3, as DNA: TGCGCCAGCAGCCAAGAGGACAGGGATCCCAATCAGCCCCAGCATTTT. It yields the protein CASSQEDRDPNQPQHF.

The chain carries TRBV11-2 and TRBJ2-3, with unresolved D. The CDR3 is 14 amino acids. The germline gives CDR1 SGHAT, CDR2 FQNNGV. Trimming took 4 bases from V and 2 from J, leaving 10 bases between them. The CDR3 here is CASSSVWDTDTQYF. The CDR3 region has the DNA TGTGCCAGCAGCTCCGTGTGGGACACAGATACGCAGTATTTT.

The V gene is TRBV14, the J gene TRBJ1-5; 7 nucleotides align to TRBD1. The germline CDR1 and CDR2 sequences are SGHDN and FVKESK. This CDR3 region has 16 residues. V lost 4 bases to trimming and J lost 6 bases; unmatched junction nucleotides: 12. CDR3 loop: CASSPRRGRGTQPQHF. The CDR3 DNA follows: TGTGCCAGCAGCCCGAGGAGGGGGCGCGGTACTCAGCCCCAGCATTTT. Full variable domain (rest looked up from reference TRBV14 and TRBJ1-5): EAGVTQFPSHSVIEKGQTVTLRCDPISGHDNLYWYRRVMGKEIKFLLHFVKESKQDESGMPNNRFLAERTGGTYSTLKVQPAELEDSGVYFCASSPRRGRGTQPQHFGDGTRLSIL.

V usage is TRBV6-5 and J usage is TRBJ2-1; D tentatively fits TRBD1 or TRBD2 (5 bases each). V was trimmed by 6 bases and J by 4 bases, leaving 16 bases between them. CDR3 size: 15 residues. CDR1 and CDR2 from the germline V gene are MNHEY and SVGAGI. CDR3 protein: CASRSGRYPYNEQFF. The CDR3, as DNA: TGTGCCAGCAGGTCGGGACGTTACCCATACAATGAGCAGTTCTTC.

The V gene is TRBV12-3 or TRBV12-4, the J gene TRBJ1-1; the D gene is possibly TRBD1 (5 bases). The CDR3 is 15 amino acids. Trimming left V 5 bases short and J 0 bases short, with 13 bases between. This chain's CDR3 is CASSPLSTVNTEAFF. CDR3 sequence (DNA): TGTGCCAGCAGTCCCTTATCGACAGTGAACACTGAAGCTTTCTTT.

This clonotype has a handful of counts. J is TRBJ2-5 and V is TRBV29-1; the match to TRBD2 covers 16 bases. In germline, CDR1 is SQVTM, CDR2 ANQGSEA. V lost 6 bases and J lost 6; bases outside the gene matches: 7. The CDR3 consists of 15 residues. CDR3 region: CSVAGTSGRGKTQYF. DNA for the CDR3: TGCAGCGTAGCCGGGACTAGCGGGAGGGGGAAGACCCAGTACTTC.

This clonotype was detected only a few times. This chain joins TRBV29-1 and TRBJ1-1; 10 bases fit TRBD1. CDR1 is SQVTM and CDR2 is ANQGSEA in the germline V gene. CDR3 size: 13 residues. Germline trimming cut 7 bases from V and 2 bases from J; bases unmatched to any gene: 4. In DNA, the CDR3 is TGCAGCGCTTGGACAGGGGGAAACACTGAAGCTTTCTTT. It is translated as CSAWTGGNTEAFF.